Listed here are 24 T cell receptor beta chains from one sample, sequenced in a study of blood T cell repertoires in COVID-19. Sequencing was performed with immunoSEQ multiplex PCR; in TCRdb, only in-frame clones are kept and a portion is missing. This table has hundreds of thousands of clones, 83% appearing once. Material for sequencing was peripheral blood. These receptors were taken from a woman aged 40 to 50 with active or convalescent COVID-19.

The rearrangement joins TRBV12-5 to TRBJ1-1, with D hard to call. The CDR3 is 17 residues long. The V end was cut by 1 base, the J end by 1 base, with 16 bases between. Looked up from germline, CDR1 is LGHNT and CDR2 is FRNRAP. The chain's CDR3 is CASGLAETLEKNTEAFF. The CDR3 DNA reads as TGTGCTAGTGGTTTGGCAGAAACCCTAGAAAAGAACACTGAAGCTTTCTTT.

The rearrangement links TRBV3-1 (or the pseudogene TRBV3-2) to TRBJ2-5, with D uncertain. The CDR3 covers 12 residues. Germline assignment: CDR1 LGHDT and CDR2 YNNKEL (reference sequence). V shed 4 bases and J shed 6 bases, with 9 bases lying between them. The CDR3 DNA reads as TGTGCCAGCAGCCTCGGAGTAAAGACCCAGTACTTC. Protein: CASSLGVKTQYF.

The chain couples TRBV3-1 (or the pseudogene TRBV3-2) to TRBJ1-6; the D gene is possibly TRBD1 (6 bases). CDR3 length equals 15 residues. Germline lookup yields CDR1 LGHDT and CDR2 YNNKEL (reference sequence). The V end was cut by 4 bases, the J end by 7 bases, with 14 bases between. The CDR3 nucleotides read TGTGCCAGCAGCCGAGAAGGACAGCGGAATTCACCCCTCCACTTT. Its translation: CASSREGQRNSPLHF.

V and J are TRBV18 and TRBJ1-1, with unresolved D. Deletions cut 2 bases from V and 6 bases from J, with 10 bases between. Germline V gene lookup returns CDR1 KGHSH and CDR2 LQKENI. This CDR3 contains 13 residues. CDR3 residues: CASSPSTVAEAFF. CDR3 DNA: TGTGCCAGCTCACCATCCACAGTGGCTGAAGCTTTCTTT. The full variable domain, rest sourced from reference TRBV18 and TRBJ1-1, is NAGVMQNPRHLVRRRGQEARLRCSPMKGHSHVYWYRQLPEEGLKFMVYLQKENIIDESGMPKERFSAEFPKEGPSILRIQQVVRGDSAAYFCASSPSTVAEAFFGQGTRLTVV.

V gene TRBV9 combines with J gene TRBJ2-3; TRBD2 matches at 8 bases. Germline CDR1 is SGDLS and CDR2 is YYNGEE. The CDR3 is 16 residues long. V trimming: 4 bases; J trimming: 4 bases; junction bases outside the gene matches: 11. The CDR3 DNA reads TGTGCCAGCAGCTCTGATCGGGGGGGCTTAGCAGATACGCAGTATTTT. Translation: CASSSDRGGLADTQYF.

V usage is TRBV6-4 and J usage is TRBJ2-3; D gene uncertain. The CDR3 covers 13 residues. With 2 bases removed from V and 7 bases from J, the gap between germline ends came to 10 bases. Germline values: CDR1 MRHNA, CDR2 SNTAGT. This chain's CDR3 is CASSDVGGHTQYF. Here the CDR3 DNA reads TGTGCCAGCAGTGACGTCGGTGGGCATACGCAGTATTTT.

The chain joins TRBV5-1 to TRBJ1-3, with D tentatively TRBD1 (5 bases). The CDR3 runs to 16 residues. V lost 0 bases, J lost 0 bases, and 10 bases lay in between. Germline CDR1 SGHRS, CDR2 YFSETQ. DNA of the CDR3: TGCGCCAGCAGCTTGGGAACAGGAAACTCTGGAAACACCATATATTTT. This codes for CASSLGTGNSGNTIYF.

In regard to this clone: Other nucleotide sequences from this sample produce the same CDR3. The V gene is TRBV30, the J gene TRBJ1-5; TRBD1 matches at 9 bases. This CDR3 is built from 14 residues. V trimming: 1 base; J trimming: 2 bases; junction bases outside the gene matches: 0. Germline CDR1 and CDR2: GTSNPN and SVGIG (reference sequence). CDR3 nucleotides: TGTGCCTGGAGTGGGACAGGGGGCAATCAGCCCCAGCATTTT. Its protein product is CAWSGTGGNQPQHF.

J is TRBJ2-1 and V is TRBV24-1; D uncertain. The germline V and J ends were trimmed by 5 bases and 0 bases, with 7 bases remaining between them. The CDR3 covers 14 residues. Germline-derived CDR1 and CDR2 are KGHDR and SFDVKD. The DNA for the CDR3 is TGTGCCACCAGTGCCGCGAGCTCCTACAATGAGCAGTTCTTC. This codes for CATSAASSYNEQFF.

This clone was counted at least ten times. The CDR3 is CAWGQTYEQYF. CDR3 coding DNA: TGTGCCTGGGGACAGACCTACGAGCAGTACTTC. The rearrangement joins TRBV30 to TRBJ2-7; tentatively, D is TRBD1 (6 bases). Trimming stripped 5 bases from V and 2 bases from J, with 7 bases between. Germline V gives CDR1 GTSNPN, CDR2 SVGIG (reference sequence). The CDR3 loop spans 11 amino acids.

The chain uses TRBV10-3 and TRBJ2-3, with TRBD2 identical over 7 bases. The V segment lost 11 bases and the J segment 0 bases; nucleotides outside the gene matches: 8. Looked up from germline, CDR1 is ENHRY and CDR2 is SYGVKD. The CDR3 has 14 amino acids. DNA of the CDR3: TGTGCCGTTCTAGCGGAGGGTAGCACAGATACGCAGTATTTT. Encoded protein: CAVLAEGSTDTQYF.

The chain employs TRBV6-1 and TRBJ2-3; 8 nucleotides match TRBD1. The CDR3 runs 15 residues. The V and J ends lost 1 base and 0 bases, in that order; junction bases with no gene match: 0. Germline V lookup: CDR1 MNHNS, CDR2 SASEGT. CDR3 DNA sequence: TGTGCCAGCAGTGAAGGGACAGGGAGCACAGATACGCAGTATTTT. Its protein product is CASSEGTGSTDTQYF.

This clone has just one count. The CDR3: CASSPGHRSNQPQHF. The CDR3 DNA follows: TGCGCCAGCAGCCCGGGACATCGTAGCAATCAGCCCCAGCATTTT. V and J are TRBV5-1 and TRBJ1-5, with D tentatively TRBD1 (6 bases). This CDR3 is 15 amino acids long. The V gene's germline CDR1 is SGHRS and CDR2 YFSETQ. V lost 4 bases and J lost 0, with 11 bases in between.

The chain links TRBV6-5 to TRBJ2-7; D unresolved. Germline CDR1 and CDR2: MNHEY and SVGAGI. Trimming shortened V by 3 bases and J by 3 bases, and 6 bases separated the two germline ends. The CDR3 spans 12 residues. Here the CDR3 DNA reads TGTGCCAGCAGTTATTCGCGCTACGAGCAGTACTTC. Its translation is CASSYSRYEQYF.

The rearrangement links TRBV5-8 to TRBJ1-2; D is unresolved. Trimming left V 4 bases short and J 8 bases short, with 12 bases between. The CDR3 contains 12 residues. The germline gives CDR1 SGHTS, CDR2 YDEGEE. CDR3 sequence: CASSEPGSGYTF. In DNA form, the CDR3 reads TGTGCCAGCAGCGAACCGGGTTCGGGCTACACCTTC.

The chain joins TRBV6-1 to TRBJ1-2; 8 nucleotides align to TRBD1. Germline loops: CDR1 MNHNS, CDR2 SASEGT. The CDR3 has 15 amino acids. The J segment lost 2 bases and the V segment lost 10 bases, leaving 12 bases of the junction unmatched. CDR3: CATPATGQGNYGYTF. CDR3 coding DNA: TGTGCCACCCCAGCAACCGGACAGGGAAACTATGGCTACACCTTC.

CDR3 in amino acids: CASSPHWDRERNEKLFF. The CDR3 DNA reads as TGTGCCAGCAGCCCTCACTGGGACAGGGAACGGAACGAAAAACTGTTTTTT. This chain joins TRBV7-3 and TRBJ1-4; TRBD1 matches at 9 bases. Trimming took 5 bases from V and 8 from J; bases not matched to a gene: 15. Per the germline V gene, CDR1 is SGHTA and CDR2 is FQGTGA. CDR3 size: 17 residues.

The V call is TRBV6-5, the J call TRBJ1-3; D may be TRBD1 (5 bases). The CDR3 is 14 residues long. Germline values: CDR1 MNHEY, CDR2 SVGAGI. The ends were cut back, 6 bases at V and 8 bases at J, with 17 bases in the middle. CDR3 protein: CASRSIGRADTIYF. CDR3 DNA sequence: TGTGCCAGCAGGAGTATCGGCAGGGCGGACACCATATATTTT.

The V and J genes are TRBV3-1 (or the pseudogene TRBV3-2) and TRBJ2-2, with TRBD2 as a possible D gene (5 bases). This CDR3 comprises 12 residues. V was trimmed by 8 bases and J by 7 bases, leaving 11 bases between them. Germline V lookup: CDR1 LGHDT, CDR2 YNNKEL (reference sequence). This CDR3 is CASGSRSGELFF. In nucleotides, the CDR3 is TGTGCCAGCGGGAGTAGAAGCGGGGAGCTGTTTTTT.

This clone was recorded only once. This chain uses TRBV6-4 with TRBJ2-1; tentative D call: TRBD1 (5 bases). The CDR3 runs 13 residues. The germline V and J ends were trimmed by 8 bases and 10 bases, with 18 bases remaining between them. In germline, CDR1 is MRHNA, CDR2 SNTAGT. This CDR3 reads CASGAQVYSEQFF. CDR3 DNA sequence: TGTGCCAGCGGGGCCCAGGTGTACAGCGAGCAGTTCTTC.

The rearrangement links TRBV6-6 to TRBJ1-1, with TRBD1 as a possible D gene (6 bases). This CDR3 comprises 15 residues. Germline assignment: CDR1 MNHNY and CDR2 SVGAGI (reference sequence). The V end was cut by 2 bases, the J end by 1 base, with 11 bases between. The CDR3 coding sequence is TGTGCCAGCAGTTACCGCTTGGACAGGAACACTGAAGCTTTCTTT. Encoded protein: CASSYRLDRNTEAFF.

The rearrangement links TRBV7-8 to TRBJ2-7; 9 bases fit TRBD1. Looked up from germline, CDR1 is SGHVS and CDR2 is FQNEAQ. The CDR3 extends over 15 amino acids. J lost 4 bases, V lost 8 bases, and 12 bases had no gene match. CDR3 nucleotides: TGTGCCAGCGAGTGGTTGACAGGGGGTCGGTACGAGCAGTACTTC. This encodes CASEWLTGGRYEQYF.

The chain recombines TRBV7-9 with TRBJ2-6; D not certain. The CDR3 runs to 17 residues. Trimming took 2 bases from V and 4 from J, leaving 15 bases between them. CDR1 and CDR2 from the germline V gene are SEHNR and FQNEAQ (reference sequence). This CDR3 reads CASSLLGWAQGANVLTF. The CDR3 coding sequence is TGTGCCAGCAGCTTATTGGGTTGGGCGCAGGGGGCCAACGTCCTGACTTTC.

The chain carries TRBV5-6 and TRBJ2-3; 7 bases align to TRBD1. Trimming cost V 3 bases and J 1 base; bases outside gene matches: 8. Germline V gene data show CDR1 as SGHDT and CDR2 as YYEEEE. The CDR3 length is 16 residues. CDR3 protein: CASSSWWQGGTDTQYF. The DNA of the CDR3 is TGTGCCAGCAGCTCCTGGTGGCAGGGGGGCACAGATACGCAGTATTTT.